A single T cell receptor beta chain is shown here with its context. As yet, its antigen is unknown. This entry belongs to a study of T cell repertoires in cytomegalovirus infection. TCRdb used MiXCR to reprocess the reads, holding one entry per CDR3 protein. The sample holds 830,000 or so distinct CDR3 sequences, over 25% seen once. The material sequenced was cultured CD8+ T cells from PBMCs, taken from culture after CMV antigen stimulation. The origin of this receptor is a human donor in good health (CMV status not recorded). Some clones in this sample may be carry-over from other donors' samples.

The CDR3 DNA reads as TGTGCCAGCCAGAGGGACTCTGGGGCCAACGTCCTGACTTTC. Its protein product is CASQRDSGANVLTF. The rearrangement links TRBV28 to TRBJ2-6, with TRBD2 as a possible D gene (5 bases). Trimming pared 8 bases from V and 0 bases from J, leaving 8 bases between. There are 14 residues in the CDR3. Germline V gives CDR1 MDHEN, CDR2 SYDVKM.